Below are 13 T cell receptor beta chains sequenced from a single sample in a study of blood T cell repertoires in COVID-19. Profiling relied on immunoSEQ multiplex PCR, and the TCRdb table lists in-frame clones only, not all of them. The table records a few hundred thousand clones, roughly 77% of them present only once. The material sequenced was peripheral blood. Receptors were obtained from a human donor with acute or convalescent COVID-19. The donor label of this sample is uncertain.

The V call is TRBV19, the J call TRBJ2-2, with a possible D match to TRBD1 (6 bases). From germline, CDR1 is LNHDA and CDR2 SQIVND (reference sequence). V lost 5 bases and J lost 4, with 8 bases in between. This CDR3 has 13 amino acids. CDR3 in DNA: TGTGCCAGTAGTGCCAGGGGCACCGGGGAGCTGTTTTTT. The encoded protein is CASSARGTGELFF.

This CDR3 reads CASSRSHSSYEQYF. For the CDR3, the DNA is TGTGCCAGCAGTCGGTCGCATTCCTCCTACGAGCAGTACTTC. J is TRBJ2-7 and V is TRBV2, with D unresolved. This CDR3 is 14 amino acids long. Germline CDR1 SNHLY, CDR2 FYNNEI. V gave up 5 bases and J gave up 0 bases, with 11 bases separating them.

CDR3: CASSESGRYGYTF. CDR3 DNA: TGCGCCAGCAGTGAGTCTGGGCGCTATGGCTACACCTTC. The rearrangement joins TRBV10-1 to TRBJ1-2; D remains unclear. The CDR3 runs to 13 residues. Germline V gives CDR1 WNHNN, CDR2 SYGVQD (reference sequence). The V gene lost 0 bases and the J gene lost 4 bases, with 6 bases spanning the gap.

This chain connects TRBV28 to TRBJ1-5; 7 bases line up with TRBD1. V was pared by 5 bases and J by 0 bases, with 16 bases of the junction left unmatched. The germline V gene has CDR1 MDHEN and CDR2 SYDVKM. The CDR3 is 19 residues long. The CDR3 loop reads CASSTPGGTATYSNQPQHF. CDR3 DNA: TGTGCCAGCAGTACCCCAGGGGGGACCGCTACGTATAGCAATCAGCCCCAGCATTTT.

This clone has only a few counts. CDR3 in amino acids: CASSLRSGNQPQHF. The CDR3, as DNA: TGTGCCAGCAGCTTAAGGTCGGGGAACCAGCCCCAGCATTTT. The rearrangement joins TRBV11-2 to TRBJ1-5, with no clear D. Trimming shortened V by 2 bases and J by 7 bases, and 12 bases separated the two germline ends. This CDR3 spans 14 amino acids. In germline, CDR1 is SGHAT, CDR2 FQNNGV.

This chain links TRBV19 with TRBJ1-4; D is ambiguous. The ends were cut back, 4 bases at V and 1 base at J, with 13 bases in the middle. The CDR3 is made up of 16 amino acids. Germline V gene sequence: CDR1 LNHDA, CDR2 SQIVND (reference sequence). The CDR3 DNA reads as TGTGCCAGTAGTACGACATCCCTCGGAACTAATGAAAAACTGTTTTTT. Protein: CASSTTSLGTNEKLFF.

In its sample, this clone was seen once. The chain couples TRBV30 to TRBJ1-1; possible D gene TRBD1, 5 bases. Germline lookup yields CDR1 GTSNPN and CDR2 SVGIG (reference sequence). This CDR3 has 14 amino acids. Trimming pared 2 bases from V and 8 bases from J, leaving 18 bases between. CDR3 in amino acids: CAWSRLGPITEAFF. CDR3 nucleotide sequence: TGTGCCTGGAGTCGGCTGGGGCCGATCACCGAAGCTTTCTTT.

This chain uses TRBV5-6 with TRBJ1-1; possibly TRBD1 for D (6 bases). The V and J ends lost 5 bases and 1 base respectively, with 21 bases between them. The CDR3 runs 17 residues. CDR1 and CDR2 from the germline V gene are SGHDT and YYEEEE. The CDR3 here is CASRYSTRGNKNTEAFF. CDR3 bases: TGTGCCAGCAGGTACAGTACGAGGGGGAACAAGAACACTGAAGCTTTCTTT.

DNA of the CDR3: TGTGCCAGCAGTAGATCAGGGACAGCCAACTATGGCTACACCTTC. Translated: CASSRSGTANYGYTF. V gene TRBV6-5 combines with J gene TRBJ1-2; 7 bases agree with TRBD1. Germline V gene lookup returns CDR1 MNHEY and CDR2 SVGAGI. The CDR3 has 15 amino acids. Unmatched junction bases numbered 8, after V lost 5 bases and J lost 2 bases.

The CDR3 spells CASSQVLGARTEAFF. The CDR3, as DNA: TGTGCCAGCAGCCAAGTTCTGGGGGCAAGGACTGAAGCTTTCTTT. The rearrangement links TRBV3-1 (or the pseudogene TRBV3-2) to TRBJ1-1, with D possibly being TRBD1 (6 bases). V was shortened by 1 base and J by 5 bases, with 14 bases between the two germline ends. From germline, CDR1 is LGHDT and CDR2 YNNKEL (reference sequence). The CDR3 loop spans 15 amino acids.

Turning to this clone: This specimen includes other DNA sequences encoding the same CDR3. The CDR3 nucleotides are TGTGCCAGCTCACCAGAGCGGTTGAACACTGAAGCTTTCTTT. Its translation: CASSPERLNTEAFF. The chain is built from TRBV18 and TRBJ1-1; no clear D. Germline V lookup: CDR1 KGHSH, CDR2 LQKENI. The CDR3 spans 14 residues. V shed 2 bases and J shed 0 bases, with 7 bases lying between them.

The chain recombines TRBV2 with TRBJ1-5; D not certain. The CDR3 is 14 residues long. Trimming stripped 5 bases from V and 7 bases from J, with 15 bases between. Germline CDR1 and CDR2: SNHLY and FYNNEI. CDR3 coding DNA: TGTGCCAGCAGTTACGGGAGGAGCGGCCAGCCCCAGCATTTT. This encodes CASSYGRSGQPQHF.

The CDR3 sequence: CASPWTSGDYEQYF. The CDR3 DNA reads as TGTGCCAGCCCTTGGACTAGCGGGGACTACGAGCAGTACTTC. The rearrangement links TRBV6-5 to TRBJ2-7; TRBD2 matches 12 bases. CDR3 length equals 14 residues. J gave up 3 bases and V 8 bases, and 5 bases lay outside the gene matches. Germline CDR1 is MNHEY and CDR2 is SVGAGI.